What follows are 27 T cell receptor beta chains derived from one specimen sequenced in a study of CD8 T cells in ankylosing spondylitis. Notes on the study in general: One TCR beta motif, made up of roughly eight highly homologous variants, appeared characteristic of ankylosing spondylitis blood.

Their antigens remain unidentified. Using its own MiXCR run on the 5' RACE reads, TCRdb lists one record per CDR3 protein. The sample includes approximately 400,000 distinct CDR3 sequences, 25% to 30% of them seen just once. Sequenced sample: blood, either unsorted or a sorted T cell fraction (not recorded which). These receptors were collected from a male donor with ankylosing spondylitis.

The chain combines TRBV24-1 with TRBJ2-1; no reliable D call. There are 15 residues in the CDR3. V dropped 4 bases and J dropped 1 base, with 10 bases sitting between them. Germline CDR1 reads KGHDR; CDR2 reads SFDVKD. CDR3 DNA sequence: TGTGCCACCAGTGACTTGGGAAGGTCCTACAATGAGCAGTTCTTC. Its translation: CATSDLGRSYNEQFF.

The V call is TRBV4-1, the J call TRBJ1-1; D remains unclear. CDR1 is MGHRA, CDR2 YSYEKL, per germline. Trimming took off 0 bases at V and 11 bases at J, with 16 bases between the two ends. The CDR3 is 14 amino acids. The CDR3 is CASSQEGPGRGAFF. DNA for the CDR3: TGCGCCAGCAGCCAAGAAGGGCCCGGCCGTGGGGCTTTCTTT.

This chain connects TRBV24-1 to TRBJ1-5; D is uncertain. The germline gives CDR1 KGHDR, CDR2 SFDVKD. V gave up 7 bases and J gave up 11 bases, with 14 bases separating them. This CDR3 is built from 12 residues. The CDR3, as DNA: TGTGCCACCAGCCTTGGACCCCAGGCCCAGCATTTT. Encoded protein: CATSLGPQAQHF.

This clonotype was detected only once. V gene TRBV20-1 combines with J gene TRBJ2-7, with 9 bases identical to TRBD2. CDR3 length equals 13 residues. V lost 4 bases to trimming and J lost 6 bases; unmatched junction nucleotides: 7. CDR1 and CDR2 from the germline V gene are DFQATT and SNEGSKA (reference sequence). CDR3: CSANSGLASEQYF. The DNA of the CDR3 is TGCAGTGCTAACTCGGGACTAGCCTCCGAGCAGTACTTC.

This clonotype was seen only a few times. The chain is built from TRBV27 and TRBJ2-7; D tentatively fits TRBD1 or TRBD2 (6 bases each). CDR3 length: 14 amino acids. Germline CDR1 is MNHEY and CDR2 is SMNVEV (reference sequence). Trimming shortened V by 0 bases and J by 3 bases, and 9 bases separated the two germline ends. The CDR3, as DNA: TGTGCCAGCAGTTTATCCGGAGGGGGCTACGAGCAGTACGTC. It is translated as CASSLSGGGYEQYV.

J is TRBJ1-6 and V is TRBV11-2; TRBD1 aligns across 9 bases. The CDR3 extends over 18 amino acids. Losses at the gene ends were 5 bases for V and 5 bases for J; bases not matched to a gene: 13. From germline, CDR1 is SGHAT and CDR2 FQNNGV. The CDR3 sequence: CASSRLRRDREDNSPLHF. As DNA, the CDR3 is TGTGCCAGCAGCCGTCTTCGCCGGGACAGGGAAGATAATTCACCCCTCCACTTT.

The gene calls are TRBV5-1 and TRBJ2-1, with TRBD2 identical over 10 bases. Trimming at V came to 4 bases and at J to 1 base, leaving 17 bases not matched to a gene. CDR1 is SGHRS, CDR2 YFSETQ, per germline. The CDR3 runs to 20 residues. For the CDR3, the DNA is TGCGCCAGCAGCCTACAGGGGAAAGTAGCGGGAGGTACATCCTACAATGAGCAGTTCTTC. Translated, it gives CASSLQGKVAGGTSYNEQFF.

The V and J genes are TRBV3-1 and TRBJ2-1; D not resolved. V lost 0 bases and J 4 bases, leaving 10 bases between the germline ends. This CDR3 comprises 15 residues. Germline assignment: CDR1 LGHDT and CDR2 YNNKEL (reference sequence). For the CDR3, the DNA is TGTGCCAGCAGCCAAGATCCCCCGGATTACAATGAGCAGTTCTTC. Translating gives CASSQDPPDYNEQFF.

J is TRBJ2-3 and V is TRBV29-1; no clear D gene. This CDR3 spans 13 amino acids. CDR1 and CDR2 from the germline V gene are SQVTM and ANQGSEA. The V end was cut by 3 bases, the J end by 0 bases, with 7 bases between. The CDR3 loop reads CSVEGSSTDTQYF. The CDR3 nucleotides read TGCAGCGTTGAGGGTAGTAGCACAGATACGCAGTATTTT.

The chain employs TRBV7-6 and TRBJ2-1; 8 bases align to TRBD1. Per germline, CDR1 SGHVS and CDR2 FNYEAQ. The CDR3 contains 15 residues. J gave up 5 bases and V 5 bases, and 8 bases lay outside the gene matches. DNA for the CDR3: TGTGCCAGCAGCCCCGGGACAGGTAACCACAATGAGCAGTTCTTC. Translated: CASSPGTGNHNEQFF.

The rearrangement joins TRBV5-8 to TRBJ2-1; 14 bases line up with TRBD2. The germline V gene encodes CDR1 SGHTS and CDR2 YDEGEE. This CDR3 spans 15 amino acids. V dropped 3 bases and J dropped 6; count of bases not matched to a gene: 2. CDR3 amino acids: CASSWTSGRFNEQFF. The CDR3 DNA sequence: TGTGCCAGCAGCTGGACTAGCGGGAGGTTCAATGAGCAGTTCTTC.

The J gene is TRBJ2-7, the V gene TRBV5-1; D perhaps matches TRBD1 (6 bases). Trimming pared 4 bases from V and 0 bases from J, leaving 11 bases between. This CDR3 comprises 14 residues. Germline CDR1 SGHRS, CDR2 YFSETQ. The CDR3 nucleotides are TGCGCCAGCAGCGGCAGGGGCGTCTCCTACGAGCAGTACTTC. Amino acids: CASSGRGVSYEQYF.

J is TRBJ2-7 and V is TRBV3-1, with 9 bases matching TRBD1. Unmatched junction bases numbered 7, after V lost 5 bases and J lost 5 bases. Germline-derived CDR1 and CDR2 are LGHDT and YNNKEL (reference sequence). This CDR3 contains 14 residues. The chain's CDR3 is CASSGRDREDEQYF. In DNA form, the CDR3 reads TGTGCCAGCAGCGGACGGGACAGGGAGGACGAGCAGTACTTC.

This clonotype was seen a handful of times. The chain joins TRBV5-1 to TRBJ1-5; weak D call: TRBD1 (6 bases). The CDR3 length is 15 residues. Trimming removed 1 base at V and 5 bases at J, with 13 bases between. The V gene's germline CDR1 is SGHRS and CDR2 YFSETQ. CDR3 amino acids: CASSLLGAGDQPQHF. In DNA, the CDR3 is TGCGCCAGCAGCTTGTTGGGGGCAGGAGATCAGCCCCAGCATTTT.

The table lists this clonotype with a few counts. The chain employs TRBV11-2 and TRBJ1-5; D not certain. The CDR3 consists of 12 residues. With 0 bases removed from V and 8 bases from J, the gap between germline ends came to 5 bases. Per germline, CDR1 SGHAT and CDR2 FQNNGV. The chain's CDR3 is CASSLDTEPQHF. The CDR3 bases are TGTGCCAGCAGCTTAGATACCGAGCCCCAGCATTTT.

This chain connects TRBV24-1 to TRBJ1-2; D is uncertain. The germline gives CDR1 KGHDR, CDR2 SFDVKD. The CDR3 extends over 13 amino acids. Trimming pared 2 bases from V and 8 bases from J, leaving 11 bases between. For the CDR3, the DNA is TGTGCCACCAGTGATTCCCCGGAATGGGGCTACACCTTC. This encodes CATSDSPEWGYTF.

This clonotype appeared a few times. As DNA, the CDR3 is TGCAGTGCTAGATCTGGGGAGCGGAAATACAATGAGCAGTTCTTC. Encoded protein: CSARSGERKYNEQFF. This chain joins TRBV20-1 and TRBJ2-1, with a tentative D call TRBD2 (5 bases). This CDR3 spans 15 amino acids. The ends were cut back, 2 bases at V and 4 bases at J, with 15 bases in the middle. Germline V CDR1 and CDR2: DFQATT, SNEGSKA (reference sequence).

This chain connects TRBV6-5 to TRBJ1-2, with unresolved D. This CDR3 has 16 residues. V was pared by 0 bases and J by 1 base, with 12 bases between. The V gene's germline CDR1 is MNHEY and CDR2 SVGAGI. The CDR3 nucleotides are TGTGCCAGCAGTTACTCCCCGAGGAGGGATAACTATGGCTACACCTTC. Encoded protein: CASSYSPRRDNYGYTF.

This chain uses TRBV6-1 with TRBJ1-1, with unresolved D. CDR1 and CDR2 from the germline V gene are MNHNS and SASEGT. V was cut by 2 bases and J by 1 base, with 8 bases left in between. The CDR3 contains 14 residues. The CDR3 region has the DNA TGTGCCAGCAGTGAAATTGTCAGGAACACTGAAGCTTTCTTT. Encoded protein: CASSEIVRNTEAFF.

The V and J genes are TRBV9 and TRBJ2-3; 8 bases agree with TRBD2. The CDR3 totals 15 residues. V gave up 0 bases and J gave up 5 bases; unmatched junction bases: 5. Germline CDR1 reads SGDLS; CDR2 reads YYNGEE. CDR3 protein: CASSVDGRALDTQYF. The CDR3 DNA reads TGTGCCAGCAGCGTAGACGGGAGGGCCCTAGATACGCAGTATTTT. The entire variable domain, with the rest obtained from reference TRBV9 and TRBJ2-3, is as follows: DSGVTQTPKHLITATGQRVTLRCSPRSGDLSVYWYQQSLDQGLQFLIQYYNGEERAKGNILERFSAQQFPDLHSELNLSSLELGDSALYFCASSVDGRALDTQYFGPGTRLTVL.

The V gene is TRBV10-3, the J gene TRBJ1-1, with D possibly being TRBD1 (5 bases). The germline gives CDR1 ENHRY, CDR2 SYGVKD. The length of the CDR3 is 16 residues. V was shortened by 3 bases and J by 0 bases, with 14 bases between the two germline ends. The CDR3 sequence is CAISDRRGGMNTEAFF. CDR3 nucleotide sequence: TGTGCCATCAGTGACCGGAGGGGCGGAATGAACACTGAAGCTTTCTTT.

The chain links TRBV12-3 or TRBV12-4 to TRBJ1-2, with D possibly TRBD1 on 6 matching bases. The V end was cut by 6 bases, the J end by 4 bases, with 24 bases between. This CDR3 contains 17 residues. CDR3 amino acids: CASSIGGPAAPLYGYTF. The CDR3 coding sequence is TGTGCCAGCAGCATTGGGGGCCCCGCAGCTCCACTCTATGGCTACACCTTC.

The rearrangement links TRBV6-5 to TRBJ2-5; maybe TRBD2 (6 bases). With 4 bases removed from V and 1 base from J, the gap between germline ends came to 10 bases. Germline values: CDR1 MNHEY, CDR2 SVGAGI. This CDR3 is 14 amino acids long. CDR3: CASSSGGAQETQYF. The CDR3, as DNA: TGTGCCAGCAGTTCTGGCGGGGCCCAAGAGACCCAGTACTTC.

The gene calls are TRBV5-1 and TRBJ2-5, with D possibly TRBD1 on 6 matching bases. The CDR3 has 15 amino acids. Germline V gene sequence: CDR1 SGHRS, CDR2 YFSETQ. The ends were cut back, 5 bases at V and 2 bases at J, with 16 bases in the middle. The CDR3, as DNA: TGCGCCAGCAGTCAGACGGACAGCCGACAAGAGACCCAGTACTTC. Amino acid sequence: CASSQTDSRQETQYF.

V is TRBV9 and J is TRBJ1-2; D gene ambiguous. The CDR3 sequence is 13 residues long. V lost 2 bases and J 3 bases, leaving 8 bases between the germline ends. Germline V CDR1 and CDR2: SGDLS, YYNGEE. The CDR3 coding sequence is TGTGCCAGCAGCGTTAGTGGGGACTATGGCTACACCTTC. Its translation: CASSVSGDYGYTF.

The chain employs TRBV5-6 and TRBJ1-4; D gene unclear. The CDR3 runs to 13 residues. The V gene's germline CDR1 is SGHDT and CDR2 YYEEEE. Trimming left V 2 bases short and J 6 bases short, with 8 bases between. CDR3 sequence: CASSFERDEKLFF. CDR3 bases: TGTGCCAGCAGCTTCGAGAGGGATGAAAAACTGTTTTTT.

The rearrangement uses TRBV4-1 and TRBJ1-5; 11 bases align to TRBD1. V lost 5 bases, J lost 5 bases, and 11 bases stayed unmatched. The CDR3 runs 17 residues. CDR1 is MGHRA and CDR2 is YSYEKL in the germline V gene. Here the CDR3 DNA reads TGCGCCAGCAGCTTCGGAACCGGGACAGGGGGATATCAGCCCCAGCATTTT. This gives the protein CASSFGTGTGGYQPQHF.